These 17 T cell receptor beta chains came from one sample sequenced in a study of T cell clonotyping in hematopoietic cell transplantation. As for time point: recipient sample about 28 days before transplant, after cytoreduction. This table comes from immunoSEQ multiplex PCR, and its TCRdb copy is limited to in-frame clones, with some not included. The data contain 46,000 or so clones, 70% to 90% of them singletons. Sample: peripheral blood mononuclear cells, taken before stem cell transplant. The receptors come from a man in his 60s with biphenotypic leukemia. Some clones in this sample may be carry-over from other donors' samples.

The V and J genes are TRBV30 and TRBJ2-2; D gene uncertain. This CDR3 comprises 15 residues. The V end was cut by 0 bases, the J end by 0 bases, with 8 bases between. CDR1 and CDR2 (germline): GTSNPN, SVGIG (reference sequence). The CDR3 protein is CAWSVKRANTGELFF. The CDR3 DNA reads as TGTGCCTGGAGTGTGAAGCGAGCGAACACCGGGGAGCTGTTTTTT.

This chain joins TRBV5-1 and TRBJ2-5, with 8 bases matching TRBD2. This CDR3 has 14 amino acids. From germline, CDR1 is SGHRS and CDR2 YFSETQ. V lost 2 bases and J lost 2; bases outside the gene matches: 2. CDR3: CASSFGTRQETQYF. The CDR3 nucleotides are TGCGCCAGCAGCTTCGGGACTAGACAAGAGACCCAGTACTTC.

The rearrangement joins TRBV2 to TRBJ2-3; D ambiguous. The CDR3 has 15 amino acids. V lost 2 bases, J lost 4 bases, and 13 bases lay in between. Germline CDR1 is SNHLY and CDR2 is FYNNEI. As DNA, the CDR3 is TGTGCCAGCAGTGAATTGCGTCGGAGCGCAGATACGCAGTATTTT. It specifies CASSELRRSADTQYF.

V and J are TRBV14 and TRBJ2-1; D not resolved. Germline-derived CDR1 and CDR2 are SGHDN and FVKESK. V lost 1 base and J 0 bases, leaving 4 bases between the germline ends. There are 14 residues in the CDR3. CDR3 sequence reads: CASSQVPSYNEQFF. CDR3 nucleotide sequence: TGTGCCAGCAGCCAAGTACCCTCCTACAATGAGCAGTTCTTC.

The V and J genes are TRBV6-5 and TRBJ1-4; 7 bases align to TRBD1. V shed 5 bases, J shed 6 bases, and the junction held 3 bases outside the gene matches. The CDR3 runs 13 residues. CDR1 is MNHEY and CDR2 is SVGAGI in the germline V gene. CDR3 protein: CASSRDRDEKLFF. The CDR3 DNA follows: TGTGCCAGCAGTCGGGACAGAGATGAAAAACTGTTTTTT.

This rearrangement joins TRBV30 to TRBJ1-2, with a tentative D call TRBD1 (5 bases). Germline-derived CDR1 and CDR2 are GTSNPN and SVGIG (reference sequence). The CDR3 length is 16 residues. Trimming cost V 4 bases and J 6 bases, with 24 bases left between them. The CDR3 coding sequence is TGTGCCTGGATGTCGCAGGGAAAAAGTCTAAGAAATGGCTACACCTTC. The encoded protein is CAWMSQGKSLRNGYTF. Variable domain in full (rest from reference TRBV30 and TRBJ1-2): SQTIHQWPATLVQPVGSPLSLECTVEGTSNPNLYWYRQAAGRGLQLLFYSVGIGQISSEVPQNLSASRPQDRQFILSSKKLLLSDSGFYLCAWMSQGKSLRNGYTFGSGTRLTVV.

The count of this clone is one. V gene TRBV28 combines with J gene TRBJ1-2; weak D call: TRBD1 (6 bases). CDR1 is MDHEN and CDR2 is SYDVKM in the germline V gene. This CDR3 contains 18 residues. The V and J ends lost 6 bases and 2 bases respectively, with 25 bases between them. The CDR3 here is CASSSPRYRAGVNYGYTF. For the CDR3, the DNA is TGTGCCAGCAGCTCCCCCCGGTACCGGGCAGGGGTAAACTATGGCTACACCTTC.

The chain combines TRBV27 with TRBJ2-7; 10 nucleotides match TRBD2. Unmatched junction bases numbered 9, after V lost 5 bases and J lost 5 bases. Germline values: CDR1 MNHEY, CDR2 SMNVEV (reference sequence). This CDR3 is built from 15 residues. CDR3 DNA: TGTGCCAGCAGTCCATCTAGCGGGAGTGTCCACGAGCAGTACTTC. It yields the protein CASSPSSGSVHEQYF.

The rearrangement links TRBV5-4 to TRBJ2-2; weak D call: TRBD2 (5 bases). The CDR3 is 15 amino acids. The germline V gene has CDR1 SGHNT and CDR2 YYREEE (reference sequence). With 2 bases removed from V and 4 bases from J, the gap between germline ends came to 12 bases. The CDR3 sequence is CASSFDSSRTGELFF. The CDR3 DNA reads TGTGCCAGCAGCTTCGATTCTAGCCGCACCGGGGAGCTGTTTTTT.

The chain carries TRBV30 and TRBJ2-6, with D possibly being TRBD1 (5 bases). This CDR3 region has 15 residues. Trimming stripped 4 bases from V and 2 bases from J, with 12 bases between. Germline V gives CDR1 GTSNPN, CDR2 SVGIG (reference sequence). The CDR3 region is CAWKGKGTGANVLTF. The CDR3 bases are TGTGCCTGGAAGGGGAAAGGGACTGGGGCCAACGTCCTGACTTTC.

The DNA of the CDR3 is TGTGCCAGCAGCTTATCGTCAGGATGGGGGAACTATGGCTACACCTTC. Translated: CASSLSSGWGNYGYTF. The V call is TRBV7-2, the J call TRBJ1-2, with D possibly TRBD1 on 5 matching bases. V was pared by 2 bases and J by 2 bases, with 15 bases between. Per the germline V gene, CDR1 is SGHTA and CDR2 is FQGNSA. This CDR3 comprises 16 residues.

CDR3 nucleotide sequence: TGTGCCAGCATCACGGACAGGGATTACGGCTACACCTTC. This translates into CASITDRDYGYTF. This rearrangement joins TRBV6-6 to TRBJ1-2; 8 bases map to TRBD1. Germline loops: CDR1 MNHNY, CDR2 SVGAGI (reference sequence). The ends lost 7 bases at V and 8 bases at J; junction bases unmatched: 9. The CDR3 sequence is 13 residues long.

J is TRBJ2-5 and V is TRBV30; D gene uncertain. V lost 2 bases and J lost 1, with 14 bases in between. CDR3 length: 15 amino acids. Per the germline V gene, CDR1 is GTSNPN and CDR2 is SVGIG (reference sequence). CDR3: CAWSLGLSGQETQYF. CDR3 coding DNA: TGTGCCTGGAGTTTAGGGTTATCGGGCCAAGAGACCCAGTACTTC.

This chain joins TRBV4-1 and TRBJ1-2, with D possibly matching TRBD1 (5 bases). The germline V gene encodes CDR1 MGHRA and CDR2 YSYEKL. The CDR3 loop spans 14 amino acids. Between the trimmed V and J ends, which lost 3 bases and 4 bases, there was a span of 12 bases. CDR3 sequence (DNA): TGCGCCAGCAGCCATGGCCCGGGGCCCTATGGCTACACCTTC. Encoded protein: CASSHGPGPYGYTF.

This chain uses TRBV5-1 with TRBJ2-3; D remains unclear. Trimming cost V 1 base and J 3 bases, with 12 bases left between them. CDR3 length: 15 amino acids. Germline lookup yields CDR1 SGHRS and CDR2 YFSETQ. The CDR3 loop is CASSLRWVRTDTQYF. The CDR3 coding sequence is TGCGCCAGCAGCTTGCGATGGGTTAGAACAGATACGCAGTATTTT.

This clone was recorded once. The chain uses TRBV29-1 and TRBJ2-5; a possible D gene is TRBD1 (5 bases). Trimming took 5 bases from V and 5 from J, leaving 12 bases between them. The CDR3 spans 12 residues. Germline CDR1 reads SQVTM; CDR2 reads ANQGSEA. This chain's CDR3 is CSVLWGVETQYF. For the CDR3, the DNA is TGCAGCGTTCTTTGGGGCGTGGAGACCCAGTACTTC.

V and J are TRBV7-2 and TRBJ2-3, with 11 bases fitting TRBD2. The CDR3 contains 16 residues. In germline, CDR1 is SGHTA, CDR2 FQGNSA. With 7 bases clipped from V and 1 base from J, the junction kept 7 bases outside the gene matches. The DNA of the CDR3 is TGTGCCAGCAACTCCTTAGCGGGAGGGGGCACAGATACGCAGTATTTT. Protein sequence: CASNSLAGGGTDTQYF.